The entry below describes one TCR beta chain. The antigen is unknown. CDR3 length: 16 residues. Germline CDR1 and CDR2: LGHNA and YSLEER. Trimming shortened V by 1 base and J by 7 bases, and 19 bases separated the two germline ends. Donors in the study were healthy people who gave bone marrow. This entry comes from a study of cytomegalovirus exposure and HLA in healthy donors. Study-wide points: With further analysis later on, most CMV-associated TCR beta chains appeared HLA-restricted. In an earlier analysis, productive rearrangement rates for most beta V segments clustered near 87% or 30%.

It was with 60 Vbeta and 13 Jbeta primers that the PCR ran. TCRdb's copy holds only in-frame clones and misses some; the assay was immunoSEQ multiplex PCR. The sample shows about 190,000 clones, over 60% of them seen only once. Sample: PBMCs. The origin of this receptor is a man aged 25 to 40 in good health and CMV-seropositive. The chain couples TRBV4-3 to TRBJ1-2; D is ambiguous. DNA for the CDR3: TGCGCCAGCAGCCAAGGGGCGGGTGGACGGAGTGGTGGCTACACCTTC. Protein sequence: CASSQGAGGRSGGYTF.